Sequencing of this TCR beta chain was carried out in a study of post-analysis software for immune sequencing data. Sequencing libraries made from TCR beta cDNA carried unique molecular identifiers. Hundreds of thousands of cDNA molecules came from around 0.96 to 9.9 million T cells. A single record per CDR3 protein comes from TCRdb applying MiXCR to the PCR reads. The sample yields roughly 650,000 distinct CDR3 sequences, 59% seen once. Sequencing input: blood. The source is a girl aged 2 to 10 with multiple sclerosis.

DNA for the CDR3: TGTGCCAGCAGCCCAGGGGCGGGGTCAGATACGCAGTATTTT. Protein product: CASSPGAGSDTQYF. The rearrangement links TRBV4-2 to TRBJ2-3; D may correspond to TRBD1 or TRBD2 (6 bases each). Trimming removed 4 bases from V and 4 bases from J, with 12 bases in between. Germline loops: CDR1 LGHNA, CDR2 YNFKEQ. The CDR3 is 14 residues long.